This TCR beta chain was observed in a study of HIV-infected patients and healthy controls. This clonotype showed up just once. TCRdb recomputed calls from the 5' RACE reads with MiXCR, one row per CDR3 protein. There are tens of thousands of distinct CDR3 sequences in the sample; roughly a sixth occur only once, and about 6% lies in the top ten. The source material was CD4+ T cells from blood. The TCR comes from a human donor in good health.

CDR3 in DNA: TGTGCCATCAGTGAACGACAGGGGGTAACCAAAAACATTCAGTACTTC. Translating it yields CAISERQGVTKNIQYF. V gene TRBV10-3 combines with J gene TRBJ2-4, with TRBD1 matching over 9 bases. V trimming: 3 bases; J trimming: 2 bases; junction bases outside the gene matches: 5. The CDR3 is 16 residues long. Germline CDR1 reads ENHRY; CDR2 reads SYGVKD.